This T cell receptor (beta chain) was recovered during a study of OX40 agonist ivuxolimab in advanced cancers. Study-wide background: Patients enrolled in dose escalation were diagnosed with hepatocellular carcinoma, melanoma, renal cell or head and neck cancer.

Libraries were prepared by immunoSEQ multiplex PCR; TCRdb keeps only in-frame clonotypes and omits some of them. The table lists approximately 99,000 clones, roughly 90% of them singletons. Study-level results: Relative to CD4+, CD8+ T cells held more expanded clones on average.

Blood samples were obtained at baseline, cycle 4 day 1, and cycle 7 day 1. This clone was seen only once. Its antigen is currently unknown. Germline values: CDR1 SGHTA, CDR2 FQGTGA. The CDR3 length is 18 residues. The V and J ends lost 6 bases and 0 bases, in that order; junction bases with no gene match: 7. The specimen comprised CD4+ or CD8+ T cells sorted from blood, sampled in a trial of the OX40 agonist ivuxolimab. V gene TRBV7-3 combines with J gene TRBJ2-1, with TRBD2 matching 14 bases. The TCR originated in an adult with an advanced solid tumor such as melanoma, head and neck, liver or kidney cancer. The CDR3 DNA follows: TGTGCCAGCAGTGGCGGGACTAGCGGGAGAGTCTCCTACAATGAGCAGTTCTTC. It encodes CASSGGTSGRVSYNEQFF.